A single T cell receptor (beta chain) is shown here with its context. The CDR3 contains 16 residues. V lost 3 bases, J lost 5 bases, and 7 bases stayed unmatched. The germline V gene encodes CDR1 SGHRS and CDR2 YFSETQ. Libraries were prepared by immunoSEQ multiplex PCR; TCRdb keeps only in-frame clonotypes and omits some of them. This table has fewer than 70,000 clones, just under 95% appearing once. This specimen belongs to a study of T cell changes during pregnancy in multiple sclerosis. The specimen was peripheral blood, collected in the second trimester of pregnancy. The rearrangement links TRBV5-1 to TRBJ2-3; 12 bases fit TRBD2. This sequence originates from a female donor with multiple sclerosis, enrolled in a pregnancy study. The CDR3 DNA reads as TGCGCCAGCAGCTGGACTCTAGCGGGAGGGGGAGATACGCAGTATTTT. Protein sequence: CASSWTLAGGGDTQYF. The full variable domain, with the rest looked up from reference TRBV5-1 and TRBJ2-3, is KAGVTQTPRYLIKTRGQQVTLSCSPISGHRSVSWYQQTPGQGLQFLFEYFSETQRNKGNFPGRFSGRQFSNSRSEMNVSTLELGDSALYLCASSWTLAGGGDTQYFGPGTRLTVL.